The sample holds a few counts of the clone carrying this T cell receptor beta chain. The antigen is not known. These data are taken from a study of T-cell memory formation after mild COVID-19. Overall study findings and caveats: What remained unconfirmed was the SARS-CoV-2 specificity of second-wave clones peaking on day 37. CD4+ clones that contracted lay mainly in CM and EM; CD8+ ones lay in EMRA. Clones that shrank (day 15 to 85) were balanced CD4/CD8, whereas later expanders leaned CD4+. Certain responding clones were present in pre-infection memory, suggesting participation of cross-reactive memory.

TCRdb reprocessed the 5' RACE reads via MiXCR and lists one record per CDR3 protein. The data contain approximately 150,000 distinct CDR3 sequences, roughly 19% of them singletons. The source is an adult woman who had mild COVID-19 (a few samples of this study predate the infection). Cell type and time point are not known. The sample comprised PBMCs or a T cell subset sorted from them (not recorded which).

Here the CDR3 reads CASSIRDRDGYTF. CDR3 DNA sequence: TGTGCCAGCTCCATCCGGGACAGGGATGGCTACACCTTC. V usage is TRBV18 and J usage is TRBJ1-2; 9 positions match TRBD1. In germline, CDR1 is KGHSH, CDR2 LQKENI. The CDR3 has 13 residues. V lost 6 bases to trimming and J lost 6 bases; unmatched junction nucleotides: 5. The full variable domain, its missing parts supplied by reference TRBV18 and TRBJ1-2, is NAGVMQNPRHLVRRRGQEARLRCSPMKGHSHVYWYRQLPEEGLKFMVYLQKENIIDESGMPKERFSAEFPKEGPSILRIQQVVRGDSAAYFCASSIRDRDGYTFGSGTRLTVV.